This TCR beta chain was captured in a study of shared T cell receptors in the human thymus. The trim removed 6 bases at V and 5 bases at J, leaving 8 bases unmatched. The V gene's germline CDR1 is MNHEY and CDR2 SMNVEV (reference sequence). The CDR3 has 15 amino acids. Repertoires were generated with immunoSEQ multiplex PCR, while TCRdb's copy carries only in-frame clones and drops some. The table lists approximately 760,000 clones, 75% to 90% of them singletons, with roughly 0.01% in the top ten. This sample also belongs to another study, concerning human thymus T cells. As that report states: Thymus was obtained from resections taken during corrective heart surgery. Blood and thymic repertoires both appeared biased in V and J gene usage.

This receptor was obtained from a girl less than two years old with a congenital heart defect. The sample taken for sequencing was thymocytes. J is TRBJ1-3 and V is TRBV27; TRBD1 matches 9 bases. CDR3 residues: CASRPPGQGRNTIYF. Written as DNA, the CDR3 is TGTGCCAGCAGGCCACCGGGACAGGGTAGAAACACCATATATTTT.